This TCR beta chain was documented in a study of shared clonotypes between healthy human individuals. Study overall: The donors, two women and a few men, were aged 18 to 49. Study observations and caveats: Among several donors, about 5% of naive CD4 clonotypes were found in common.

Deep level was the assay's run setting. Under the authors' procedure: Because ImmunoSEQ provided only junction sequences with no quality scores, the filtering differed. Here immunoSEQ multiplex PCR was the method, and the copy in TCRdb shows in-frame clones only, minus some. V and J calls and clone size come straight from that table; D and trimming were deduced from the DNA. This table holds 950,000 to 1,100,000 clones, approximately 76% found once. Germline lookup yields CDR1 MGHRA and CDR2 YSYEKL. Trimming left V 2 bases short and J 5 bases short, with 13 bases between. This CDR3 is built from 16 residues. In regard to this clone: Antigen specificity is unknown.

This clonotype originated in a man younger than 30 in good health. This rearrangement joins TRBV4-1 to TRBJ1-6, with a weak D call TRBD1 (5 bases). The specimen was memory CD4+ T cells sorted from blood. The subset: CD45RA-negative fraction. The CDR3 region has the DNA TGCGCCAGCAGCCAATTAGGGGCTGCCGATAATTCACCCCTCCACTTT. Its translation is CASSQLGAADNSPLHF.